Sequencing of this T cell receptor beta chain was carried out in a study of blood T cell repertoires in COVID-19. Study overall: Samples representing acute and convalescent COVID-19 were sourced from the United States, Italy and Spain. PBMCs, B-cell-depleted T cells, or T cells were the source of the cDNA or gDNA that made up the material.

Authors' analysis steps: Scientists estimated how many nucleated cells there were by amplifying reference gene primers. Sequencing used immunoSEQ multiplex PCR; TCRdb keeps in-frame clones, though not all of them. D and trimming come from the DNA, and the V and J calls and clone size come from that table. The sample lists approximately 190,000 clones, approximately 81% occurring once. The CDR3 sequence is 15 residues long. Germline trimming cut 5 bases from V and 7 bases from J; bases unmatched to any gene: 11. The germline V gene encodes CDR1 LNHDA and CDR2 SQIVND (reference sequence). The clonotype was recovered from a human donor in a cohort sampled during active COVID-19. The chain employs TRBV19 and TRBJ2-3, with TRBD2 identical over 8 bases. Sequenced sample: peripheral blood. DNA of the CDR3: TGTGCCAGTAGTGGCGGGGGGCGAGGTCGGTATACGCAGTATTTT. Encoded protein: CASSGGGRGRYTQYF.